The sequence of this TCR beta chain was determined in a study of human T cells and chemical hapten exposure. Study as a whole: A 2 cm by 2 cm inner upper arm patch received 2% DPC for sensitization. TCR yields per sample varied, mainly owing to small pooled library volume differences. General study results and limits: Versus controls, expanded TCRs had significantly more large CDR3 similarity clusters.

Using its own MiXCR run on the RACE reads, TCRdb lists one record per CDR3 protein. Of about 140,000 distinct CDR3 sequences listed, 12% are singletons. The CDR3 totals 15 residues. CDR1 and CDR2 from the germline V gene are SNHLY and FYNNEI. Deletions cut 8 bases from V and 1 base from J, with 15 bases between. A few counts support this clonotype. Its antigen is unknown. Described time point: patch test 2, 6 weeks after DPC sensitization. Documented treatment: therapeutic diphenylcyclopropenone sensitization with weekly scalp DPC. Staff drew blood before applying each patch test. The receptor was derived from a woman aged 50 to 65 with alopecia areata. Some clones in this sample may be carry-over from other donors' samples. The rearrangement joins TRBV2 to TRBJ2-1, with D perhaps TRBD1 (6 bases). The specimen comprised whole blood, sampled in connection with sensitization to the hapten diphenylcyclopropenone (DPC). Here the CDR3 DNA reads TGTGCCAGCTGCCCCGGAACAGGGTCCTACAATGAGCAGTTCTTC. Protein product: CASCPGTGSYNEQFF.